These T cell receptor beta chains were read from a single sample in a study of shared clonotypes between healthy human individuals. Profiled with immunoSEQ multiplex PCR; TCRdb holds only in-frame clones, not every one. The data show approximately 700,000 clones, 55% to 85% seen once. The source material was memory CD4+ T cells sorted from blood. These receptors all stem from a woman in her twenties or thirties in good health. CDR3s include the opening cysteine and the closing phenylalanine or tryptophan. The D gene is left open where the match is weak. Part of the rows lack a size; the others show once, few, many or a class for expanded clones.

j_call d_call clone_size v_call cdr3_nt cdr3_aa
TRBJ2-6 NA few TRBV19 TGTGCCAGTAGTGGGGAATGGTCCCACTCCACCAACGTCCTGACTTTC CASSGEWSHSTNVLTF
TRBJ1-5 NA NA TRBV7-2 TGTGCCAGCAGCTTAGAGGACCAGCCCCAGCATTTT CASSLEDQPQHF
TRBJ1-5 TRBD1 NA TRBV28 TGTGCCAGCAGTCTCTCCGGGACAGGGGGTCAGCCCCAGCATTTT CASSLSGTGGQPQHF
TRBJ1-2 NA NA TRBV19 TGTGCCAGTAGTACCCTCCTGACGGAGGGTTACTATGGCTACACCTTC CASSTLLTEGYYGYTF
TRBJ1-1 TRBD1 NA TRBV7-9 TGTGCCAGCAGCGGACAGGGCTTTTCTGAAGCTTTCTTT CASSGQGFSEAFF
TRBJ2-3 TRBD1 NA TRBV6-6 TGTGCCAGCAGGGCAGGGGGCAGGGGGCCGACAGATACGCAGTATTTT CASRAGGRGPTDTQYF
TRBJ2-7 NA few TRBV5-1 TGCGCCAGCAGCTTGAACAGGAACTACGAGCAGTACTTC CASSLNRNYEQYF
TRBJ2-7 TRBD2 NA TRBV5-1 TGCGCCAGCAGCTTGATCCTAGCGGGAGCCGAGCAGTACTTC CASSLILAGAEQYF
TRBJ2-5 NA NA TRBV4-2 TGTGCCAGCAGCCAAAATAGCGGAGGGCTAGAGACCCAGTACTTC CASSQNSGGLETQYF
TRBJ2-5 TRBD2 NA TRBV19 TGTGCCAGTAGTATATCTGGACTAGCGGGACGGGAGACCCAGTACTTC CASSISGLAGRETQYF
TRBJ2-7 NA NA TRBV28 TGTGCCAGCAGTTTACCAGTAAGGGGCGAGCAGTACTTC CASSLPVRGEQYF
TRBJ2-4 TRBD1 many TRBV18 TGTGCCAGCTCAAATACAGGGGGCCTAAACATTCAGTACTTC CASSNTGGLNIQYF
TRBJ2-7 TRBD1 NA TRBV7-2 TGTGCCAGCAGCTACGGCGCGACAGGGGCCTACGAGCAGTACTTC CASSYGATGAYEQYF
TRBJ1-2 TRBD1 NA TRBV5-4 TGTGCCAGCAGCTTGCGCAGGGGGAGTGGCTACACCTTC CASSLRRGSGYTF
TRBJ2-1 TRBD2 NA TRBV28 TGTGCCAGCAGTCCCCCCCCGCAAGCGGGAATGTACAATGAGCAGTTCTTC CASSPPPQAGMYNEQFF
TRBJ2-5 NA NA TRBV5-8 TGTGCCAGCATGAGGGGCGAAGAGACCCAGTACTTC CASMRGEETQYF
TRBJ2-5 TRBD2 NA TRBV13 TGTGCCAGCAGCACCTCCCGACTAGCGGGAGAGGGGACCCAGTACTTC CASSTSRLAGEGTQYF
TRBJ2-6 TRBD2 NA TRBV19 TGTGCCAGTAGGGGGACTAGCGGGAGGGCCTCTGGGGCCAACGTCCTGACTTTC CASRGTSGRASGANVLTF